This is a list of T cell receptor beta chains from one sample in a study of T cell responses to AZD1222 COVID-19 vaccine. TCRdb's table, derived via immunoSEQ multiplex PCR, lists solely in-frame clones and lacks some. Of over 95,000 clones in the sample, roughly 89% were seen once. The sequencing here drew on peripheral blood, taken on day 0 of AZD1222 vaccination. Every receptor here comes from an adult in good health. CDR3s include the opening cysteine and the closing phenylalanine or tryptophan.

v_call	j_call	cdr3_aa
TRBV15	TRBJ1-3	CATSRGDRGAGKGNTIYF
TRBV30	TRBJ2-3	CAWRLAGGTDTQYF
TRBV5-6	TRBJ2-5	CASTNVVTRNSGETQYF
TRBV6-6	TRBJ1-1	CASSYFGGTGTEAFF
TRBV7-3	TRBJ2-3	CASSLAARDTQYF
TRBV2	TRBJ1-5	CASSQDSNQPQHF
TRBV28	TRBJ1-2	CASSLWGETNYGYTF
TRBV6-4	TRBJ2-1	CASSKTGNSYNEQFF
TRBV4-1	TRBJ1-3	CASSPLFGNTIYF
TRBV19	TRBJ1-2	CASSKASRADGYTF
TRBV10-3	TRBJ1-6	CAITNELSVNSPLHF
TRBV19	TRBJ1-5	CASSDGGGALSQPQHF
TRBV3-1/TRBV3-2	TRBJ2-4	CASSQDFGNRVIQYF
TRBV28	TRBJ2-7	CASIMTGSPSYEQYF
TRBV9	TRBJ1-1	CASSVGTGLNTEAFF
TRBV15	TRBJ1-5	CATSREWGAGQPQHF
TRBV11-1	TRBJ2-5	CASSSGADYRETQYF
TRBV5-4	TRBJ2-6	CASSLGGPYSGANVLTF
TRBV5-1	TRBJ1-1	CASTAEGSGDTEAFF
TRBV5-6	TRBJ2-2	CASSSGLAGGPGGTGELFF
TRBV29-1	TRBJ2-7	CSVAQGQFGEQYF
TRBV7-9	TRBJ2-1	CASSLVGPRNGNEQFF
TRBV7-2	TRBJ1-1	CASSRSTAVNTEAFF
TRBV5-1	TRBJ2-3	CASRRLAGDGTDTQYF
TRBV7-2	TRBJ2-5	CASSFFGAGKETQYF
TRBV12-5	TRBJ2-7	CASGWKDSPASYEQYF
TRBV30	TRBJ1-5	CAWGDPNQPQHF
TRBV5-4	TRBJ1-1	CASTGEGETEAFF
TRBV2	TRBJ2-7	CASSQGVGSYEQYF
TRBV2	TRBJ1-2	CASAKQGGNYGYTF
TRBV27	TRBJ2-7	CASTPHPKTGQYF
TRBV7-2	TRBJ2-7	CASSLEWDRAYEQYF
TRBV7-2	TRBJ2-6	CASSPWLALSRPGANVLTF
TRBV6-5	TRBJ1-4	CASLKGTAEKLFF
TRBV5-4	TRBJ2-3	CASSLTGTDTQYF
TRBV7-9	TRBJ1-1	CASRPRGGTEAFF
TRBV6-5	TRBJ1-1	CASSFGGWAFF